This entry lists 29 T cell receptor beta chains sequenced from one sample in a study of blood T cell repertoires in COVID-19. Using immunoSEQ multiplex PCR, the repertoire was profiled, and TCRdb retains in-frame clones only, with some absent. Of 23,000 or so clones listed, under 95% are singletons. Input material: peripheral blood. Source of these receptors: a woman aged 50 to 65 with active COVID-19.

The rearrangement links TRBV6-1 to TRBJ2-1; 8 positions agree with TRBD2. J gave up 0 bases and V 4 bases, and 5 bases lay outside the gene matches. CDR1 is MNHNS and CDR2 is SASEGT in the germline V gene. This CDR3 has 16 amino acids. The CDR3 coding sequence is TGTGCCAGCAGTGCACAGCGGGAGATCTCCTACAATGAGCAGTTCTTC. It is translated as CASSAQREISYNEQFF.

The chain links TRBV3-1 (or the pseudogene TRBV3-2) to TRBJ2-1; TRBD2 is a possible D gene (5 bases). V was shortened by 0 bases and J by 4 bases, with 13 bases between the two germline ends. This CDR3 has 16 amino acids. The germline V gene has CDR1 LGHDT and CDR2 YNNKEL (reference sequence). CDR3 sequence (DNA): TGTGCCAGCAGCCAAGATGGTACGGGGTGGTACAATGAGCAGTTCTTC. Translating it yields CASSQDGTGWYNEQFF.

The rearrangement uses TRBV28 and TRBJ1-4; D gene ambiguous. The V gene's germline CDR1 is MDHEN and CDR2 SYDVKM. V was trimmed by 6 bases and J by 7 bases, leaving 15 bases between them. The CDR3 extends over 14 amino acids. CDR3 sequence reads: CASRVPWGGEKLFF. CDR3 nucleotides: TGTGCCAGCAGGGTCCCGTGGGGAGGTGAAAAACTGTTTTTT. Together with reference TRBV28 and TRBJ1-4, the CDR3 gives the full variable domain: DVKVTQSSRYLVKRTGEKVFLECVQDMDHENMFWYRQDPGLGLRLIYFSYDVKMKEKGDIPEGYSVSREKKERFSLILESASTNQTSMYLCASRVPWGGEKLFFGSGTQLSVL.

CDR3 protein: CASSLPQGSGEQYV. The CDR3, as DNA: TGTGCCAGCAGTTTACCACAGGGTTCCGGCGAGCAGTACGTC. The chain is built from TRBV28 and TRBJ2-7; the D gene is possibly TRBD1 (6 bases). The CDR3 consists of 14 residues. The V gene's germline CDR1 is MDHEN and CDR2 SYDVKM. Trimming removed 2 bases from V and 6 bases from J, with 14 bases in between.

The V gene is TRBV28, the J gene TRBJ1-5, with no clear D. The length of the CDR3 is 13 residues. Germline values: CDR1 MDHEN, CDR2 SYDVKM. V gave up 2 bases and J gave up 6 bases, with 8 bases separating them. CDR3 sequence reads: CASSLGLSQPQHF. The CDR3 DNA follows: TGTGCCAGCAGTTTAGGGCTCAGTCAGCCCCAGCATTTT.

V usage is TRBV20-1 and J usage is TRBJ1-4; 7 bases are shared with TRBD1. Germline V gene data show CDR1 as DFQATT and CDR2 as SNEGSKA (reference sequence). This CDR3 comprises 16 residues. V was pared by 3 bases and J by 2 bases, with 9 bases of the junction left unmatched. Written as DNA, the CDR3 is TGCAGTGCTAGTGAGACAGGGAGTATCACTAATGAAAAACTGTTTTTT. This codes for CSASETGSITNEKLFF.

The rearrangement uses TRBV6-4 and TRBJ2-1, with TRBD2 as a possible D gene (5 bases). The CDR3 is made up of 14 amino acids. Trimming removed 3 bases at V and 9 bases at J, with 15 bases between. CDR1 and CDR2 from the germline V gene are MRHNA and SNTAGT. CDR3: CASSDFSRASEQFF. CDR3 in DNA: TGTGCCAGCAGTGATTTCTCGAGGGCCAGTGAGCAGTTCTTC.

The chain combines TRBV4-2 with TRBJ1-6; 7 bases are a match to TRBD1. The CDR3 covers 14 residues. Trimming at V came to 4 bases and at J to 7 bases, leaving 4 bases not matched to a gene. The germline gives CDR1 LGHNA, CDR2 YNFKEQ. In DNA, the CDR3 is TGTGCCAGCAGCCCCCAGGGGGAAAATTCACCCCTCCACTTT. This codes for CASSPQGENSPLHF.

This clone appeared a single time. This chain links TRBV27 with TRBJ2-1; possible D gene TRBD2, 7 bases. The CDR3 contains 13 residues. V was trimmed by 6 bases and J by 6 bases, leaving 12 bases between them. The germline gives CDR1 MNHEY, CDR2 SMNVEV (reference sequence). The CDR3 DNA reads TGTGCCAGCAGCCTAGGGGGGGGCAATGAGCAGTTCTTC. Its translation: CASSLGGGNEQFF.

The gene calls are TRBV9 and TRBJ2-3; D is perhaps TRBD2 (7 bases). The CDR3 is 16 residues long. Trimming shortened V by 3 bases and J by 0 bases, and 14 bases separated the two germline ends. Germline V lookup: CDR1 SGDLS, CDR2 YYNGEE. DNA for the CDR3: TGTGCCAGCAGCGAGGGGGGGACCCTCAGCACAGATACGCAGTATTTT. Translating it yields CASSEGGTLSTDTQYF.

The rearrangement joins TRBV19 to TRBJ2-3; 12 nucleotides line up with TRBD2. There are 15 residues in the CDR3. Losses at the gene ends were 5 bases for V and 4 bases for J; bases not matched to a gene: 4. Germline V gives CDR1 LNHDA, CDR2 SQIVND (reference sequence). CDR3 sequence: CASSALAGGADTQYF. CDR3 nucleotides: TGTGCCAGTAGTGCACTAGCGGGAGGCGCAGATACGCAGTATTTT.

The rearrangement joins TRBV7-2 to TRBJ2-3, with D uncertain. With 1 base removed from V and 2 bases from J, the gap between germline ends came to 10 bases. CDR1 SGHTA and CDR2 FQGNSA come from the germline V gene. The CDR3 spans 15 residues. The CDR3 here is CASSLVHASTDTQYF. The CDR3 DNA sequence: TGTGCCAGCAGCTTAGTACACGCTTCCACAGATACGCAGTATTTT. The full variable domain, its missing parts supplied by reference TRBV7-2 and TRBJ2-3, is GAGVSQSPSNKVTEKGKDVELRCDPISGHTALYWYRQSLGQGLEFLIYFQGNSAPDKSGLPSDRFSAERTGGSVSTLTIQRTQQEDSAVYLCASSLVHASTDTQYFGPGTRLTVL.

The chain has TRBV28 and TRBJ1-2, with D maybe TRBD1 (6 bases). The length of the CDR3 is 13 residues. V lost 2 bases and J 5 bases, leaving 9 bases between the germline ends. CDR1 MDHEN and CDR2 SYDVKM come from the germline V gene. The CDR3 sequence: CASSLRTVYGYTF. CDR3 coding DNA: TGTGCCAGCAGTTTACGGACAGTTTATGGCTACACCTTC.

V and J are TRBV19 and TRBJ2-2, with 10 bases lining up with TRBD2. CDR3 length: 16 residues. Germline V lookup: CDR1 LNHDA, CDR2 SQIVND (reference sequence). Trimming cost V 3 bases and J 4 bases; bases outside gene matches: 5. This chain's CDR3 is CASSIATSGPTGELFF. The CDR3, as DNA: TGTGCCAGTAGTATTGCGACTAGCGGGCCCACCGGGGAGCTGTTTTTT.

V and J are TRBV27 and TRBJ1-5; the match to TRBD1 covers 8 bases. This CDR3 has 20 amino acids. Germline V gene lookup returns CDR1 MNHEY and CDR2 SMNVEV (reference sequence). J lost 0 bases, V lost 6 bases, and 19 bases had no gene match. The CDR3 nucleotides are TGTGCCAGCAGCCTTTATGGGCAGGACAGGGCCTCTTATAGCAATCAGCCCCAGCATTTT. Its protein is CASSLYGQDRASYSNQPQHF.

This sequence joins TRBV6-5 and TRBJ1-2; 8 bases map to TRBD1. The CDR3 loop spans 14 amino acids. Trimming took 2 bases from V and 7 from J; bases not matched to a gene: 6. The germline CDR1 and CDR2 sequences are MNHEY and SVGAGI. The CDR3 nucleotides are TGTGCCAGCAGTTACGTTAGGACAGGGCCTGGCTACACCTTC. Encoded protein: CASSYVRTGPGYTF.

This chain joins TRBV5-5 and TRBJ2-5; the match to TRBD2 covers 13 bases. V gave up 3 bases and J gave up 1 base; unmatched junction bases: 3. Germline CDR1 is SGHKS and CDR2 is YYEKEE (reference sequence). There are 16 residues in the CDR3. The CDR3 region is CASSYRLAGGQETQYF. CDR3 bases: TGTGCCAGCAGCTACAGACTAGCGGGGGGCCAAGAGACCCAGTACTTC.

This chain links TRBV5-1 with TRBJ2-1, with 10 bases matching TRBD2. The germline V gene encodes CDR1 SGHRS and CDR2 YFSETQ. Unmatched junction bases numbered 7, after V lost 1 base and J lost 9 bases. This CDR3 is 15 amino acids long. CDR3 nucleotides: TGCGCCAGCAGCTTGACTAGCGGGGCCCAGGGTGAGCAGTTCTTC. Translating gives CASSLTSGAQGEQFF.

The J gene is TRBJ2-4, the V gene TRBV5-1; TRBD2 aligns across 9 bases. CDR1 and CDR2 from the germline V gene are SGHRS and YFSETQ. V lost 0 bases to trimming and J lost 9 bases; unmatched junction nucleotides: 13. There are 17 residues in the CDR3. The CDR3 here is CASSLAGDGGGAFIQYF. CDR3 nucleotide sequence: TGCGCCAGCAGCTTGGCCGGGGATGGCGGGGGGGCCTTCATTCAGTACTTC.

The rearrangement links TRBV28 to TRBJ2-6; tentatively, D is TRBD1 (6 bases). V lost 6 bases and J lost 0, with 9 bases in between. CDR3 size: 15 residues. CDR1 is MDHEN, CDR2 SYDVKM, per germline. For the CDR3, the DNA is TGTGCCAGCAGCGGACAGCGCTCTGGGGCCAACGTCCTGACTTTC. Protein: CASSGQRSGANVLTF.

The chain is built from TRBV19 and TRBJ1-1, with 8 bases that match TRBD1. The CDR3 extends over 13 amino acids. CDR1 is LNHDA and CDR2 is SQIVND in the germline V gene (reference sequence). Unmatched junction bases numbered 5, after V lost 7 bases and J lost 4 bases. The CDR3 protein is CASIGQGSTEAFF. The DNA for the CDR3 is TGTGCCAGTATTGGACAGGGAAGCACTGAAGCTTTCTTT.

The chain links TRBV19 to TRBJ2-7, with 10 bases that match TRBD1. V was clipped by 7 bases and J by 3 bases; unmatched bases: 9. The CDR3 has 15 amino acids. Looked up from germline, CDR1 is LNHDA and CDR2 is SQIVND (reference sequence). This CDR3 reads CASMRGTGENYEQYF. The CDR3 nucleotides read TGTGCCAGTATGCGGGGGACAGGGGAAAACTACGAGCAGTACTTC.

CDR3 residues: CASGTTGGSLAKNIQYF. DNA of the CDR3: TGTGCCAGCGGCACGACGGGTGGTTCGCTAGCCAAAAACATTCAGTACTTC. The chain links TRBV28 to TRBJ2-4; the D is unclear. The CDR3 length is 17 residues. CDR1 is MDHEN and CDR2 is SYDVKM in the germline V gene. V was trimmed by 8 bases and J by 0 bases, leaving 20 bases between them. Supplemented by reference TRBV28 and TRBJ2-4, the full variable domain reads DVKVTQSSRYLVKRTGEKVFLECVQDMDHENMFWYRQDPGLGLRLIYFSYDVKMKEKGDIPEGYSVSREKKERFSLILESASTNQTSMYLCASGTTGGSLAKNIQYFGAGTRLSVL.

The V gene is TRBV2, the J gene TRBJ2-1; TRBD1 might be the D (6 bases). This CDR3 spans 12 amino acids. Germline loops: CDR1 SNHLY, CDR2 FYNNEI. Trimming cost V 8 bases and J 7 bases, with 12 bases left between them. In DNA form, the CDR3 reads TGTGCCAGCGTATGGCAGGGGAATGAGCAGTTCTTC. It codes for CASVWQGNEQFF.

The rearrangement uses TRBV9 and TRBJ2-1, with 8 positions matching TRBD2. The trim removed 3 bases at V and 1 base at J, leaving 9 bases unmatched. Germline CDR1 and CDR2: SGDLS and YYNGEE. The CDR3 runs 17 residues. This chain's CDR3 is CASSAVGLAGSYNEQFF. CDR3 nucleotides: TGTGCCAGCAGCGCCGTTGGACTAGCAGGGTCCTACAATGAGCAGTTCTTC.

The chain employs TRBV28 and TRBJ2-2, with 9 bases lining up with TRBD1. The CDR3 has 18 amino acids. Germline assignment: CDR1 MDHEN and CDR2 SYDVKM. V gave up 7 bases and J gave up 2 bases; unmatched junction bases: 14. The CDR3 DNA follows: TGTGCCAGCAACCTTCCCCGGGACAGGGCAGTAAACACCGGGGAGCTGTTTTTT. It is translated as CASNLPRDRAVNTGELFF.

The V gene is TRBV4-1, the J gene TRBJ2-7; 8 bases fit TRBD2. CDR3 size: 15 residues. In germline, CDR1 is MGHRA, CDR2 YSYEKL. The junction had 5 bases not matched to a gene; V was cut back by 3 bases and J by 1 base. This chain's CDR3 is CASSQAGTRSYEQYF. The CDR3 DNA sequence: TGCGCCAGCAGCCAGGCCGGGACTAGGTCCTACGAGCAGTACTTC.

V and J are TRBV10-1 and TRBJ1-1, with TRBD1 as a possible D gene (5 bases). Deletions cut 4 bases from V and 8 bases from J, with 8 bases between. Looked up from germline, CDR1 is WNHNN and CDR2 is SYGVQD (reference sequence). The CDR3 is 11 residues long. CDR3 nucleotides: TGCGCCAGCAGTGGTAAGGGGGAAGCTTTCTTT. Translation gives CASSGKGEAFF.

This clone was recorded a few times. The chain uses TRBV3-1 (or the pseudogene TRBV3-2) and TRBJ2-3; 8 bases fit TRBD2. The J segment lost 8 bases and the V segment lost 1 base, leaving 8 bases of the junction unmatched. CDR3 size: 15 residues. The germline V gene encodes CDR1 LGHDT and CDR2 YNNKEL (reference sequence). CDR3 residues: CASSQGSGRTSTQYF. The CDR3 DNA reads TGTGCCAGCAGCCAAGGGAGCGGGAGAACGAGTACGCAGTATTTT.